Below are 11 T cell receptor beta chains sequenced from a single sample in a study of blood T cell repertoires in COVID-19. Data came from immunoSEQ multiplex PCR; TCRdb stores just in-frame clones and leaves some out. Of just under 80,000 clones in the sample, about 88% were seen once. Input material: peripheral blood. These receptors all stem from a human donor in a cohort sampled during active COVID-19.

The chain's CDR3 is CASSPGLAGTYNEQFF. In nucleotides, the CDR3 is TGTGCCAGCAGCCCCGGGCTAGCGGGTACCTACAATGAGCAGTTCTTC. V usage is TRBV9 and J usage is TRBJ2-1; 8 positions match TRBD2. This CDR3 contains 16 residues. Germline assignment: CDR1 SGDLS and CDR2 YYNGEE. V was pared by 4 bases and J by 2 bases, with 8 bases of the junction left unmatched.

The rearrangement joins TRBV21-1 to TRBJ2-1; TRBD2 reflects the table's D call only, with no check against the DNA. TRBV21-1 is listed as a pseudogene. The CDR3 has 18 amino acids. CDR3 nucleotides: TGTGCCAGCACCCCGGGTCCTAGCGGGATAAGGCGGGCGAATGAGCAGTTCTTC. Its protein product is CASTPGPSGIRRANEQFF.

This sequence joins TRBV9 and TRBJ2-2; unclear D gene. V shed 2 bases and J shed 6 bases, with 8 bases lying between them. Germline CDR1 and CDR2: SGDLS and YYNGEE. CDR3 length: 13 residues. The CDR3 region has the DNA TGTGCCAGCAGCGTCTTTGTCTCCGGGGAGCTGTTTTTT. Translated, it gives CASSVFVSGELFF.

The table lists this clone with a count of one. The J gene is TRBJ2-1, the V gene TRBV9; the D gene is possibly TRBD2 (5 bases). CDR3 length: 15 residues. Germline V gene data show CDR1 as SGDLS and CDR2 as YYNGEE. Trimming stripped 0 bases from V and 9 bases from J, with 16 bases between. CDR3 DNA sequence: TGTGCCAGCAGCGTAGCTGAGCGGAGGAGTTCTGAGCAGTTCTTC. Translating it yields CASSVAERRSSEQFF.

The chain uses TRBV19 and TRBJ2-1; D gene unclear. Germline V gene lookup returns CDR1 LNHDA and CDR2 SQIVND (reference sequence). The CDR3 is made up of 12 amino acids. V gave up 4 bases and J gave up 4 bases, with 5 bases separating them. CDR3 bases: TGTGCCAGTAGTAGCGGATACAATGAGCAGTTCTTC. It specifies CASSSGYNEQFF.

J is TRBJ2-7 and V is TRBV15; 7 nucleotides match TRBD2. The ends lost 3 bases at V and 7 bases at J; junction bases unmatched: 6. CDR1 and CDR2 (germline): LNHNV, YYDKDF (reference sequence). The CDR3 has 13 residues. The CDR3 loop is CATSSGGGFEQYF. The CDR3 DNA reads as TGTGCCACCAGCAGTGGGGGGGGTTTTGAGCAGTACTTC.

The chain carries TRBV18 and TRBJ1-5; weak D call: TRBD1 (6 bases). The CDR3 consists of 14 residues. Germline CDR1 is KGHSH and CDR2 is LQKENI. V was trimmed by 2 bases and J by 5 bases, leaving 10 bases between them. CDR3 loop: CASSPLGGDQPQHF. The DNA for the CDR3 is TGTGCCAGCTCACCATTAGGGGGAGATCAGCCCCAGCATTTT.

The chain joins TRBV2 to TRBJ2-7; D might be TRBD2 (6 bases). The CDR3 covers 11 residues. The germline gives CDR1 SNHLY, CDR2 FYNNEI. V was clipped by 6 bases and J by 4 bases, with 7 bases between them. The CDR3 sequence is CASRGGYEQYF. The CDR3 DNA reads TGTGCCAGCAGGGGGGGATACGAGCAGTACTTC.

The chain carries TRBV11-2 and TRBJ2-7, with unresolved D. Germline values: CDR1 SGHAT, CDR2 FQNNGV. The CDR3 contains 13 residues. Deletions cut 2 bases from V and 5 bases from J, with 10 bases between. CDR3 DNA sequence: TGTGCCAGCAGCTTAAATTACGAGGACGAGCAGTACTTC. Amino acid sequence: CASSLNYEDEQYF.

For this clone: Other DNA sequences in the same sample also yield this CDR3. The V gene is TRBV18, the J gene TRBJ2-7; 8 bases map to TRBD2. CDR1 KGHSH and CDR2 LQKENI come from the germline V gene. Trimming removed 3 bases from V and 1 base from J; junction bases left unmatched: 2. This CDR3 contains 14 residues. This chain's CDR3 is CASSPGLVSYEQYF. The DNA for the CDR3 is TGTGCCAGCTCACCGGGACTAGTATCCTACGAGCAGTACTTC.

The genes are TRBV5-8 and TRBJ1-1, with 9 bases fitting TRBD1. CDR1 SGHTS and CDR2 YDEGEE come from the germline V gene. This CDR3 has 14 residues. Trimming at V came to 6 bases and at J to 5 bases, leaving 8 bases not matched to a gene. The CDR3 reads CASKRTGDRTEAFF. Here the CDR3 DNA reads TGTGCCAGCAAACGGACAGGGGACAGAACTGAAGCTTTCTTT.